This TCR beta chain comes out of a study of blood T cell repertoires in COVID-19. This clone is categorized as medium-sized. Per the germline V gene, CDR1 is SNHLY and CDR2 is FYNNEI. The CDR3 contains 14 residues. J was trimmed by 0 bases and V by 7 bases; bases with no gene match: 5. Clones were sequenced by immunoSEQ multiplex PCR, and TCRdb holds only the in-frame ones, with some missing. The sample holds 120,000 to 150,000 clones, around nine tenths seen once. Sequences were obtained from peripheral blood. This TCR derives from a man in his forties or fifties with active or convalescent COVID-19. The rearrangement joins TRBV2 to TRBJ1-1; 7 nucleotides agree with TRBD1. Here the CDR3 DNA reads TGTGCCAGCACGGGGACAGCCATGAACACTGAAGCTTTCTTT. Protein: CASTGTAMNTEAFF.